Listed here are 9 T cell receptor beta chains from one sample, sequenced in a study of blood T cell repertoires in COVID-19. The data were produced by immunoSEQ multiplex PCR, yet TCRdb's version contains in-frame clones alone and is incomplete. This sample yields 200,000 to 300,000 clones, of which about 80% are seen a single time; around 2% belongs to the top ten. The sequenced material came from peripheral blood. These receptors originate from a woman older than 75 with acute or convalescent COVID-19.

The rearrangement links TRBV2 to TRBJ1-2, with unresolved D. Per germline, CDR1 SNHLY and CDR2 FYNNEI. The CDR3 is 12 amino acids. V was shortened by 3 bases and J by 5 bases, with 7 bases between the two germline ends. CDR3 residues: CASSDTEYGYTF. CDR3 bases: TGTGCCAGCAGTGATACAGAGTATGGCTACACCTTC.

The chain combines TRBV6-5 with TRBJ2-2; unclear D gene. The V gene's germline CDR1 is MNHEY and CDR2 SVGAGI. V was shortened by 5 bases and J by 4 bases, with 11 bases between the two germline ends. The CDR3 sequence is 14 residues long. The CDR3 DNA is TGTGCCAGCAGTCTGGGCTACCTCACCGGGGAGCTGTTTTTT. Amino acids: CASSLGYLTGELFF.

CDR3 region: CASSYTGRAISYNEQFF. As DNA, the CDR3 is TGTGCCAGCAGTTACACCGGGAGGGCCATTTCCTACAATGAGCAGTTCTTC. This chain uses TRBV6-2 or TRBV6-3 with TRBJ2-1; the match to TRBD2 covers 8 bases. The germline V gene encodes CDR1 MNHEY and CDR2 SVGEGT. V trimming: 2 bases; J trimming: 1 base; junction bases outside the gene matches: 7. This CDR3 is built from 17 residues.

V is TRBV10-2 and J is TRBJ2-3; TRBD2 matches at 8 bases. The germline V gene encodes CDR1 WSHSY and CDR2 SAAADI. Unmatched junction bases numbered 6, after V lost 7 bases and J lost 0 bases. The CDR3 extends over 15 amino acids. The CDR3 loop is CASTDSGASTDTQYF. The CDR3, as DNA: TGCGCCAGCACTGATAGCGGGGCTAGCACAGATACGCAGTATTTT.

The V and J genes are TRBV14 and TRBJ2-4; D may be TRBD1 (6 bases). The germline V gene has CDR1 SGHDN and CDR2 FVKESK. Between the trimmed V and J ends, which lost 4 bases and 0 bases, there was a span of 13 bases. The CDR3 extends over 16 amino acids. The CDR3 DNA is TGTGCCAGCAGCCTCGGGACAACAAAAGCCAAAAACATTCAGTACTTC. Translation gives CASSLGTTKAKNIQYF.

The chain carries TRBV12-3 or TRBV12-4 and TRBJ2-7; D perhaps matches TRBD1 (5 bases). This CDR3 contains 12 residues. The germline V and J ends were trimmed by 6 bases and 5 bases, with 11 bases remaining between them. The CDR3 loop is CASSLTGDEQYF. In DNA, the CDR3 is TGTGCCAGCAGCCTCACAGGTGACGAGCAGTACTTC.

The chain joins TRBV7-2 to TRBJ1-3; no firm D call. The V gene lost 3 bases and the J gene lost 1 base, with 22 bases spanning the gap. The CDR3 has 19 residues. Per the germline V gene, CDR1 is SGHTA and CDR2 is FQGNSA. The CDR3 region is CASSFIPAPVGSSGNTIYF. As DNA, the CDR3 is TGTGCCAGCAGCTTTATCCCCGCGCCCGTGGGGAGTTCTGGAAACACCATATATTTT.

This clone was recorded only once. The CDR3 DNA reads as TGTGCCAGCAGCTTCCGGGACTACTTAGAAGGGGATACGCAGTATTTT. This translates into CASSFRDYLEGDTQYF. This chain connects TRBV7-6 to TRBJ2-3; 7 bases line up with TRBD2. Germline-derived CDR1 and CDR2 are SGHVS and FNYEAQ. J gave up 6 bases and V 3 bases, and 12 bases lay outside the gene matches. The length of the CDR3 is 16 residues.

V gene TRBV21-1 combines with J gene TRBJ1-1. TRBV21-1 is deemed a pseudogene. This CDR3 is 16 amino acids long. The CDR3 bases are TGTGCCAGCAGCAAACTTTGGAGGAGGGCCGGTTGTGGAGCTTTCTTT. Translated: CASSKLWRRAGCGAFF.